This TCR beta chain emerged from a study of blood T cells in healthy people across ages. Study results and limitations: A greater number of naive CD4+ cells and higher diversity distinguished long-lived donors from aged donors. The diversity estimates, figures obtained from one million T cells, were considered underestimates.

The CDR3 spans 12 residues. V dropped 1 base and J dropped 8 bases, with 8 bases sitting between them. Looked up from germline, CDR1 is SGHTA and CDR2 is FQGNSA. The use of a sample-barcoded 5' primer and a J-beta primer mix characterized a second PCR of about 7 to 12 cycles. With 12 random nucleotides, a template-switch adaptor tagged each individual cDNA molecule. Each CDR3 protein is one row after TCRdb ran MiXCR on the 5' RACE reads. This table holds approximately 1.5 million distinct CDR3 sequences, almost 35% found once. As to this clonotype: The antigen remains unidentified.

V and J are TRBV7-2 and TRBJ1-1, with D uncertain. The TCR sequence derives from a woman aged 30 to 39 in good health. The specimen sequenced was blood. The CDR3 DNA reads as TGTGCCAGCAGCTTAGTGGTGGGGGAAGCTTTCTTT. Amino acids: CASSLVVGEAFF.